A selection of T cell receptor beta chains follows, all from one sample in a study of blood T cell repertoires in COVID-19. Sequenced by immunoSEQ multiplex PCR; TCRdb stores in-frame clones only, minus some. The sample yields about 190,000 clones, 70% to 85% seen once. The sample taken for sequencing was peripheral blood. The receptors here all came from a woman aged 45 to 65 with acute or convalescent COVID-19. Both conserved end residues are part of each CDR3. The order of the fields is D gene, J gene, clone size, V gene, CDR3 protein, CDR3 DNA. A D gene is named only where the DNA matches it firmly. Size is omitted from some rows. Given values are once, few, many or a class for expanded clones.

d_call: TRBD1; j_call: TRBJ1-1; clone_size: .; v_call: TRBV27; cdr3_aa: CASSLGDRRKAFF; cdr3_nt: TGTGCCAGCAGTTTAGGGGACAGGCGTAAAGCTTTCTTT
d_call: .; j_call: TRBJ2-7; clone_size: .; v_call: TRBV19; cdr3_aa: CASSIVGGDSYEQYF; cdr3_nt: TGTGCCAGTAGTATAGTTGGTGGTGACTCTTACGAGCAGTACTTC
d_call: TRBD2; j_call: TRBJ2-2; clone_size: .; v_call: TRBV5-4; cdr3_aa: CASSPTSGSYRSTGELFF; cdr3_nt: TGTGCCAGCAGCCCGACTAGCGGGAGTTATAGGTCGACCGGGGAGCTGTTTTTT
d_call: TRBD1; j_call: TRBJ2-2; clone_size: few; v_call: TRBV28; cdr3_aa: CASSLWGTGRSPGELFF; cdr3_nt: TGTGCCAGCAGCCTCTGGGGGACAGGCAGGTCCCCCGGGGAGCTGTTTTTT
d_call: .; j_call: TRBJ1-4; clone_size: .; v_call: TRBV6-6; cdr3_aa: CASSPPSGGVTNEKLFF; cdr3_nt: TGTGCCAGCAGTCCCCCCTCTGGGGGGGTAACTAATGAAAAACTGTTTTTT
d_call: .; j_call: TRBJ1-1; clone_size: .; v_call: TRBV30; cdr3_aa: CAWSVSGGTEAFF; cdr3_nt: TGTGCCTGGAGTGTTTCGGGGGGCACTGAAGCTTTCTTT
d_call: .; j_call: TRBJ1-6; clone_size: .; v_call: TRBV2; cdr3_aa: CASSGNSGNNSPLHF; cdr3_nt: TGTGCCAGCAGTGGGAATTCGGGGAATAATTCACCCCTCCACTTT
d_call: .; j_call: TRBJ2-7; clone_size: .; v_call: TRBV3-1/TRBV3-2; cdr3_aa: CASSPGFGRAFYEQYF; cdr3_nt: TGTGCCAGCAGCCCGGGTTTTGGCAGGGCCTTCTACGAGCAGTACTTC
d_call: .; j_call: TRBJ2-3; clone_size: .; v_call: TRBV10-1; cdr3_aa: CATKRQADGAGTQYF; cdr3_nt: TGCGCCACTAAGCGACAGGCCGATGGGGCAGGTACGCAGTATTTT
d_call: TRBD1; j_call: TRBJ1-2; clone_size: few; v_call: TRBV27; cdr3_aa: CASSTMTGSANYGYTF; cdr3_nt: TGTGCCAGCAGTACCATGACAGGGTCCGCTAACTATGGCTACACCTTC
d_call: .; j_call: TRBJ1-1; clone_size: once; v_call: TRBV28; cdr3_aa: CASSHPDTEAFF; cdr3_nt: TGTGCCAGCAGCCACCCGGACACTGAAGCTTTCTTT
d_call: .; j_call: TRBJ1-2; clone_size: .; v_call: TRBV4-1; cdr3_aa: CASSQVSTDMKAGYTF; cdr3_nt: TGCGCCAGCAGCCAAGTGTCGACGGACATGAAGGCCGGCTACACCTTC
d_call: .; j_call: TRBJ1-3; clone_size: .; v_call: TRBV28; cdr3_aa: CASSLSGYSGNTIYF; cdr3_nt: TGTGCCAGCAGTTTGTCGGGGTACTCTGGAAACACCATATATTTT
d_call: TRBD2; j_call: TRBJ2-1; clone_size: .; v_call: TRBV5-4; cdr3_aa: CASSPTLAGGPGYNEQFF; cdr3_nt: TGTGCCAGCAGCCCCACACTAGCGGGAGGGCCGGGATACAATGAGCAGTTCTTC
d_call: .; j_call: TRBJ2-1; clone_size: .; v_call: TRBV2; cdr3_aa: CARTKTNSYNEQFF; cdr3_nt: TGTGCCAGGACTAAAACTAACTCCTACAATGAGCAGTTCTTC
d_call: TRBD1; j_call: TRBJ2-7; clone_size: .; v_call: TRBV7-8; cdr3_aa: CASSLNLGQGFYEQYF; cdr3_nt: TGTGCCAGCAGCTTAAATTTGGGACAGGGTTTTTACGAGCAGTACTTC
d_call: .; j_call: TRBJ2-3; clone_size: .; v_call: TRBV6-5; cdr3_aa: CASSFLGGGTDTQYF; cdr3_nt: TGTGCCAGCAGTTTTCTCGGCGGCGGCACAGATACGCAGTATTTT
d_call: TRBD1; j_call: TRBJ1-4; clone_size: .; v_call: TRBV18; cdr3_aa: CASSHGTGTREKLFF; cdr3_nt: TGTGCCAGCTCCCACGGGACAGGGACGCGGGAAAAACTGTTTTTT
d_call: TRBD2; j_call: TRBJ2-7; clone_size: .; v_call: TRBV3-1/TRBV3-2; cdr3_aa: CASRRAGEIYEQYF; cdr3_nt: TGTGCCAGCAGAAGAGCGGGGGAAATCTACGAGCAGTACTTC
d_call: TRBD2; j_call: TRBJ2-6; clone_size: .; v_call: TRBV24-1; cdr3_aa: CATVRGGTSGSSGANVLTF; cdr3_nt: TGTGCCACCGTGCGGGGAGGGACTAGCGGGAGCTCTGGGGCCAACGTCCTGACTTTC
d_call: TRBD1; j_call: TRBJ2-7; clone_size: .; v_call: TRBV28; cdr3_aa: CASQIDRVENEQYF; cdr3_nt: TGTGCCAGCCAGATAGACAGGGTCGAAAACGAGCAGTACTTC
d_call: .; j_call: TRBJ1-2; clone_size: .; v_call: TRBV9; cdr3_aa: CASSVVPKESGYTF; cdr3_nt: TGTGCCAGCAGCGTTGTCCCGAAAGAGTCTGGCTACACCTTC
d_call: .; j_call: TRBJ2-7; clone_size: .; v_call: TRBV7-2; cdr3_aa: CASSLGRLEQYF; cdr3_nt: TGTGCCAGCAGCTTAGGTAGACTGGAGCAGTACTTC
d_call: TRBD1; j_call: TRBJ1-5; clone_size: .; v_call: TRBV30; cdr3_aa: CASSGQGGQPQHF; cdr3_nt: TGTGCCTCGTCAGGACAGGGGGGTCAGCCCCAGCATTTT
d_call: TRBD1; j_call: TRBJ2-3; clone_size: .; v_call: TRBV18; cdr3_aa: CASSPPGQGTTDTQYF; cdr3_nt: TGTGCCAGCTCACCGCCTGGACAGGGGACCACAGATACGCAGTATTTT
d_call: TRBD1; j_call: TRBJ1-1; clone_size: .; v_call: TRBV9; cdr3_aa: CASSPTTGESPEAFF; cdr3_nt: TGTGCCAGCAGCCCGACGACAGGGGAGTCGCCTGAAGCTTTCTTT
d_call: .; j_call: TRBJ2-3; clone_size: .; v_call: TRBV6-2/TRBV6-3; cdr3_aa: CASSSYLLGPGTQYF; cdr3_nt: TGTGCCAGCAGTTCCTATCTCCTAGGTCCGGGTACGCAGTATTTT
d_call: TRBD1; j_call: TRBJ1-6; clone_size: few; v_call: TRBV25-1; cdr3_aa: CASSGAGGSYNSPLHF; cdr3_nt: TGTGCCAGCAGTGGGGCAGGGGGCTCCTATAATTCACCCCTCCACTTT
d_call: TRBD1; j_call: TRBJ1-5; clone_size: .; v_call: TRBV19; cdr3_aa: CASAPGTGKSNQPQHF; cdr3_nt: TGTGCCAGTGCCCCCGGGACAGGGAAGAGCAATCAGCCCCAGCATTTT
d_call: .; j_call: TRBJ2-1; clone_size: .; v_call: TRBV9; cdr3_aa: CASSGSDRNEQFF; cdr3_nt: TGTGCCAGCAGCGGGAGCGATAGAAATGAGCAGTTCTTC
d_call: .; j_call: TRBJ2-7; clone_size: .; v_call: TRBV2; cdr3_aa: CASSGTGPYEQYF; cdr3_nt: TGTGCCAGCAGTGGCACAGGGCCCTACGAGCAGTACTTC
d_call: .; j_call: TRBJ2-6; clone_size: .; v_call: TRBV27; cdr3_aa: CASREGNSGANVLTF; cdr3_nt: TGTGCCAGCAGGGAGGGTAACTCTGGGGCCAACGTCCTGACTTTC
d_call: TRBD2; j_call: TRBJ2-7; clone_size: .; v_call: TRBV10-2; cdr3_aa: CASHPGTSTYEQYF; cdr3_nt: TGCGCCTCACATCCCGGGACTAGTACCTACGAGCAGTACTTC
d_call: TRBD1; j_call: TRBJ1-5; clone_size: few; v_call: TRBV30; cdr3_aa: CAWSVQGNQPQHF; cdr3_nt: TGTGCCTGGAGTGTACAGGGGAATCAGCCCCAGCATTTT
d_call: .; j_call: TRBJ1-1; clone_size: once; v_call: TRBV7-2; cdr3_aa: CASSVQGTVSNTEAFF; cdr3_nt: TGTGCCAGCAGCGTGCAGGGGACCGTATCAAACACTGAAGCTTTCTTT
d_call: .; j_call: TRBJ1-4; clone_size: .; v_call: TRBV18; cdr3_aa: CASSPSQNEKLFF; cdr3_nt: TGTGCCAGCTCACCCAGTCAGAATGAAAAACTGTTTTTT
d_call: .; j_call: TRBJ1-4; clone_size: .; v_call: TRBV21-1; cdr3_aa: CASSKEGQSRTNEKLFF; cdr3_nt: TGTGCCAGCAGCAAAGAGGGACAGTCCAGGACTAATGAAAAACTGTTTTTT
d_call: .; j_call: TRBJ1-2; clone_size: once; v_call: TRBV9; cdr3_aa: CASSALRLGSGSGGYTF; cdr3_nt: TGTGCCAGCAGCGCATTAAGATTAGGGAGCGGGTCTGGTGGCTACACCTTC
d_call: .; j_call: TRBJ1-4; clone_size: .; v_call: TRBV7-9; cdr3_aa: CASSSRTLTNEKLFF; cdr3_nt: TGTGCCAGCAGCTCCCGGACTTTGACTAATGAAAAACTGTTTTTT
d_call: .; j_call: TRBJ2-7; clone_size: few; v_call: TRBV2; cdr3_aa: CASRRDFYEQYF; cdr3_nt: TGTGCCAGCAGAAGGGACTTCTACGAGCAGTACTTC
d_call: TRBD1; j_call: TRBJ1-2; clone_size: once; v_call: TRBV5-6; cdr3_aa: CASSLGQGGYTF; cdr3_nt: TGTGCCAGCAGCTTGGGACAGGGGGGTTACACCTTC
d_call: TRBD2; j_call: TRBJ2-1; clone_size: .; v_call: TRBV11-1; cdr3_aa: CASSLVSGRLSEQFF; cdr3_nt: TGTGCCAGCAGCTTAGTTAGCGGGAGGTTGTCGGAGCAGTTCTTC
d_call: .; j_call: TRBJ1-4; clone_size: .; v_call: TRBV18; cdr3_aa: CASSPQGGAAEKLFF; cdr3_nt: TGTGCCAGCTCACCCCAAGGGGGGGCTGCTGAAAAACTGTTTTTT
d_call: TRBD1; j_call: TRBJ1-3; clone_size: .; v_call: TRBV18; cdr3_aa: CASSPFPGQSSGNTIYF; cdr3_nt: TGTGCCAGCTCACCTTTCCCGGGACAGTCCTCTGGAAACACCATATATTTT
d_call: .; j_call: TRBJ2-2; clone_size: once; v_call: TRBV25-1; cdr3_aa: CASSPGGRGTNTGELFF; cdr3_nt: TGTGCCAGCTCCCCCGGGGGGCGGGGGACCAACACCGGGGAGCTGTTTTTT
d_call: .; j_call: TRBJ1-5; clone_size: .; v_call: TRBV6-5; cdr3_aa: CASSSPTGVNQPQHF; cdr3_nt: TGTGCCAGCAGTTCGCCAACAGGTGTCAATCAGCCCCAGCATTTT
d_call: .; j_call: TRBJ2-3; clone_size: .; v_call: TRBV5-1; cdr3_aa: CASSLEASSTQYF; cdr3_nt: TGCGCCAGCAGCTTGGAGGCTAGTTCTACGCAGTATTTT
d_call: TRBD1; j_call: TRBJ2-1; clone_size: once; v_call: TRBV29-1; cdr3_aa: CSAAGQDYGNEQFF; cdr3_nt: TGCAGCGCCGCGGGACAGGACTACGGCAATGAGCAGTTCTTC
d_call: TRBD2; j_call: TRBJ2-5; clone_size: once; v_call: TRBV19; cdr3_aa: CASSIDNGLAARETQYF; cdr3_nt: TGTGCCAGTAGTATAGATAACGGACTAGCGGCACGAGAGACCCAGTACTTC
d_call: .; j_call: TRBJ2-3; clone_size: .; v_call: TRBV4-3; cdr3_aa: CASSQDAAGLSSTDTQYF; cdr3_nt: TGCGCCAGCAGCCAAGATGCCGCGGGTCTGAGTAGCACAGATACGCAGTATTTT
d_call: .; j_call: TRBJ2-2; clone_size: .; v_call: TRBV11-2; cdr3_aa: CASSFGRGAPNTGELFF; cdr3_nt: TGTGCCAGCAGCTTCGGACGTGGGGCACCTAACACCGGGGAGCTGTTTTTT
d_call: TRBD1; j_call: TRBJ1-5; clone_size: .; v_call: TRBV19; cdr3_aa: CASSARQGAFNQPQHF; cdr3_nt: TGTGCCAGTAGTGCGAGACAGGGGGCGTTCAATCAGCCCCAGCATTTT
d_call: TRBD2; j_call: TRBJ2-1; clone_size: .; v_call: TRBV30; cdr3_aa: CAWSVGWEGEQFF; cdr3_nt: TGTGCCTGGAGTGTAGGCTGGGAGGGTGAGCAGTTCTTC
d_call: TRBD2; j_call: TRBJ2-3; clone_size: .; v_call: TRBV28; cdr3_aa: CASLYSGRGGDTQYF; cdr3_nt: TGTGCCAGCTTATATTCCGGGAGGGGGGGAGATACGCAGTATTTT
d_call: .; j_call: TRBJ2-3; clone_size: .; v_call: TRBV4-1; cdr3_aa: CASSQERADTQYF; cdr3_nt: TGCGCCAGCAGCCAAGAGAGGGCAGATACGCAGTATTTT
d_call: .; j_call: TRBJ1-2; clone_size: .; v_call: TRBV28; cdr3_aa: CASSSQADGRYGYTF; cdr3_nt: TGTGCCAGCAGTTCCCAAGCGGACGGGCGCTATGGCTACACCTTC
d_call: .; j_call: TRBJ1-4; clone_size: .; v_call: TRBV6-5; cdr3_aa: CASRRGGPSNEKLFF; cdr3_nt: TGTGCCAGCAGGAGGGGGGGACCGAGCAATGAAAAACTGTTTTTT
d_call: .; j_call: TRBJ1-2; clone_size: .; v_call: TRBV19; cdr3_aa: CASGTGLSGYTF; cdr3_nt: TGTGCCAGTGGAACAGGGCTCAGTGGCTACACCTTC